This T cell receptor (beta chain) was profiled in a study of T-cell memory formation after mild COVID-19. TCRdb processed the 5' RACE reads anew with MiXCR; each CDR3 protein has one entry. The table has approximately 300,000 distinct CDR3 sequences, about a sixth seen once. CDR3 length: 15 amino acids. V trimming: 5 bases; J trimming: 4 bases; junction bases outside the gene matches: 8. CDR1 and CDR2 (germline): SEHNR, FQNEAQ (reference sequence). This receptor was taken from a man younger than 35 who had mild COVID-19 (a few samples of this study predate the infection). Cell type and time point are not known. Specimen: PBMCs or a T cell subset sorted from them (not recorded which). V is TRBV7-9 and J is TRBJ2-3; 8 positions agree with TRBD2. The CDR3 sequence: CASSNRGGSSDTQYF. CDR3 sequence (DNA): TGTGCCAGCAGCAACCGGGGGGGCTCATCAGATACGCAGTATTTT. Looking up the rest from reference TRBV7-9 and TRBJ2-3 gives the full variable domain: DTGVSQNPRHKITKRGQNVTFRCDPISEHNRLYWYRQTLGQGPEFLTYFQNEAQLEKSRLLSDRFSAERPKGSFSTLEIQRTEQGDSAMYLCASSNRGGSSDTQYFGPGTRLTVL.